This T cell receptor beta chain was obtained from a study of graft-versus-host responses after intestinal transplantation. Sequenced by immunoSEQ multiplex PCR; TCRdb stores in-frame clones only, minus some. Among 90,000 to 95,000 clones, just over 90% were seen once, and the ten largest hold 6%. V shed 2 bases and J 2 bases; nucleotides not matched to a gene: 3. The CDR3 contains 15 residues. Looked up from germline, CDR1 is MNHEY and CDR2 is SVGAGI. About this clone: What it binds is unknown.

The study, taken as a whole, reports: Early after transplant, HvG declines were associated with peak levels of circulating GvH clones. Individuals carrying graft-donor T cell macrochimerism showed high graft-versus-host to host-versus-graft clonal ratios in allografts. GvH clones surfaced in recipient marrow, some emerging earlier in ileum or blood.

The receptor was isolated from a human donor who received an intestinal transplant. This material consisted of unstimulated CD8+ T cells sorted from spleen or lymph node cells, taken before intestinal transplant. The chain is built from TRBV6-5 and TRBJ2-3, with TRBD2 matching over 8 bases. The CDR3 loop is CASSYGGGNTDTQYF. The CDR3 nucleotides read TGTGCCAGCAGTTACGGCGGGGGGAACACAGATACGCAGTATTTT.